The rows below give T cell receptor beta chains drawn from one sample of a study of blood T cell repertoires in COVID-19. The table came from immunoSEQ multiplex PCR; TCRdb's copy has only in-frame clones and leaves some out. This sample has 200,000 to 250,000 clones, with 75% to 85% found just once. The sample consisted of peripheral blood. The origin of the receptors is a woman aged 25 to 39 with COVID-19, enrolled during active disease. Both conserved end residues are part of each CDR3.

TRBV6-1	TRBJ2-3	CASSETGYTQYF
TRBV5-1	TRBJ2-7	CASSQKGLAGSYEQYF
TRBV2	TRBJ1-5	CASNQGGNQPQHF
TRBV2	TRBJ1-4	CASRPGTANEKLFF
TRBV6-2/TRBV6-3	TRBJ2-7	CASSYYEAYANEQYF
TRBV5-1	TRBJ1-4	CASSLGQHNEKLFF
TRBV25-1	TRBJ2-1	CASTTSSGVHNEQFF
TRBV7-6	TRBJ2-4	CASSLSGGDIQYF
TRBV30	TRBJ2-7	CAWSPGGGKYEQYF
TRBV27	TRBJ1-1	CAAWGRLEAFF
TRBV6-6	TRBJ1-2	CASRPMDRIEYGYTF
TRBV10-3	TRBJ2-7	CAISVGEGYEQYF
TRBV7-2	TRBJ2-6	CASSHRTGPRGANVLTF
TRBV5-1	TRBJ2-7	CASSPGTGNYEQYF
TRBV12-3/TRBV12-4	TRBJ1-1	CASSLRGYDEAFF
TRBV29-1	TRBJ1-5	CSVGIGGGENQPQHF
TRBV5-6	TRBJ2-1	CASQGGALAGTNEQFF
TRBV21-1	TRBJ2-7	CASRGGSFYEQYF
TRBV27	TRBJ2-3	CASIDTKGNPTDTQYF
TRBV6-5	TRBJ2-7	CASSDGGTYEQYF
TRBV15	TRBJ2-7	CATSRDLGLARGYEQYF
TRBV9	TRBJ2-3	CASSVAGGQWDTQYF
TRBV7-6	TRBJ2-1	CASSLVGGRELMDEQFF
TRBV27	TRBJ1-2	CASSLGGTGKGYGYTF
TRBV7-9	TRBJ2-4	CASSFNPGEVQYF
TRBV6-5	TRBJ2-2	CASSALGVNTGELFF
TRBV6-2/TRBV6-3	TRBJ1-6	CASSYDGSGSSPLHF
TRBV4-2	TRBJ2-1	CASSQDGTSGLEQFF
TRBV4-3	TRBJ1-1	CASSPYGQGGGFGEAFF
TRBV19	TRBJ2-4	CASSIGGRIHLAKNIQYF
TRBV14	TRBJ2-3	CASSHTPGLGPHTQYF
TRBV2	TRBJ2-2	CASSSTQGANTGELFF
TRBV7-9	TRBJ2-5	CASSLYTMHQYF
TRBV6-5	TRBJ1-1	CASSPGQGWSEAFF
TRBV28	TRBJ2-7	CASSLSSWGRAYEQYF
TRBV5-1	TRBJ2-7	CASSLVGSGTTYEQYF
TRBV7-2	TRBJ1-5	CASSFAGGGQPQHF
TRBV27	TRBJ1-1	CASSISLNTEAFF
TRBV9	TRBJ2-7	CASSVGLVYEQYF
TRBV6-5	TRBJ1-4	CASSMTGGDEKLFF
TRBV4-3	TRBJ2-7	CASSQTRGEQYF